Below are 7 T cell receptor beta chains sequenced from a single sample in a study of T cell changes during pregnancy in multiple sclerosis. The method was immunoSEQ multiplex PCR; TCRdb's version includes in-frame clones alone and lacks a portion of them. Of more than 45,000 clones listed, 94% were seen once; the top ten hold around 0.48%. This sample comprised CD4+ T cells from peripheral blood mononuclear cells, obtained in the first trimester of pregnancy. These receptors came from a female donor with multiple sclerosis, enrolled in a pregnancy study.

The CDR3 loop is CASSYRNTDTQYF. In DNA form, the CDR3 reads TGTGCCAGCAGTTACAGAAACACAGATACGCAGTATTTT. The chain combines TRBV2 with TRBJ2-3; no clear D gene. V was pared by 5 bases and J by 2 bases, with 8 bases between. CDR1 and CDR2 (germline): SNHLY, FYNNEI. The CDR3 extends over 13 amino acids.

The V call is TRBV11-2, the J call TRBJ2-6; D ambiguous. The V end lost 7 bases, the J end lost 0 bases, and 4 bases lay between the germline ends. This CDR3 comprises 13 residues. CDR1 is SGHAT, CDR2 FQNNGV, per germline. CDR3 protein: CASILSGANVLTF. In DNA form, the CDR3 reads TGTGCCAGCATCCTCTCTGGGGCCAACGTCCTGACTTTC.

The chain couples TRBV6-5 to TRBJ2-2; 7 nucleotides line up with TRBD1. The ends lost 8 bases at V and 0 bases at J; junction bases unmatched: 3. CDR3 length: 14 residues. Germline CDR1 and CDR2: MNHEY and SVGAGI. The CDR3 loop reads CASSDRPNTGELFF. DNA of the CDR3: TGTGCCAGCTCGGACAGGCCGAACACCGGGGAGCTGTTTTTT.

The gene calls are TRBV9 and TRBJ2-7; D is unclear. The CDR3 runs 14 residues. Germline CDR1 and CDR2: SGDLS and YYNGEE. V was cut by 0 bases and J by 0 bases, with 7 bases left in between. The CDR3 DNA sequence: TGTGCCAGCAGCGTAGGGTTAGTCTCCTACGAGCAGTACTTC. It translates to CASSVGLVSYEQYF. The whole variable domain, filled in from reference TRBV9 and TRBJ2-7, reads DSGVTQTPKHLITATGQRVTLRCSPRSGDLSVYWYQQSLDQGLQFLIQYYNGEERAKGNILERFSAQQFPDLHSELNLSSLELGDSALYFCASSVGLVSYEQYFGPGTRLTVT.

CDR3: CASSDGQVVGGYTF. The CDR3 bases are TGCGCCAGCAGTGACGGACAGGTAGTCGGTGGCTACACCTTC. This chain links TRBV10-1 with TRBJ1-2, with 7 bases fitting TRBD1. There are 14 residues in the CDR3. The V gene's germline CDR1 is WNHNN and CDR2 SYGVQD (reference sequence). With 3 bases clipped from V and 7 bases from J, the junction kept 8 bases outside the gene matches.

This chain joins TRBV25-1 and TRBJ1-6, with 10 bases aligning to TRBD1. The V segment lost 4 bases and the J segment 8 bases; nucleotides outside the gene matches: 5. The CDR3 consists of 15 residues. Germline lookup yields CDR1 MGHDK and CDR2 SYGVNS. The CDR3 loop is CASSARTGGDSPLHF. The CDR3 coding sequence is TGTGCCAGCAGTGCCCGGACAGGGGGAGATTCACCCCTCCACTTT.

The V and J genes are TRBV4-1 and TRBJ2-3; 11 bases agree with TRBD1. CDR1 and CDR2 (germline): MGHRA, YSYEKL. Trimming at V came to 6 bases and at J to 6 bases, leaving 11 bases not matched to a gene. This CDR3 has 16 amino acids. The CDR3 nucleotides read TGCGCCAGCAGTCCGCGTGGGGACAGGGGGGGGGATACGCAGTATTTT. Amino acid sequence: CASSPRGDRGGDTQYF.